The T cell receptor (beta chain) described here comes from a study of control samples from healthy donors and cancer patients (dated by TCRdb to 2020 to 2021). For CDR1 and CDR2, the germline V gene lists SGHTA and FQGNSA. Trimmed from V: 4 bases; trimmed from J: 2 bases; junction bases lacking a gene match: 3. The CDR3 covers 14 residues, taking in both the cysteine and the phenylalanine. Only the CDR3 portion is preserved as DNA: 42 bases, with reading frame beginning at the first base. Libraries were made using the immunoSEQ multiplex PCR assay. TCRdb took this table from immuneACCESS and kept in-frame rearrangements with V and J called. Such tables lack part of the clones; where checked against another copy, unresolved V genes explain under half of the gap, and the rest is unexplained. The sample table holds roughly 170,000 clones, of which about 94% were seen once. The top ten clones comprise approximately 4% of the sample.

Notes on this clone: Its recognized antigen is unknown. No much larger clone exists at a distance of one base, and base qualities are not known.

Rearrangement joined TRBV7-2 to TRBJ2-7, and TRBD2 aligns with 9 junction nucleotides. The receptor was isolated from an older woman in good health. The specimen was blood. The nucleotide sequence reads TGTGCCAGCAGCTCTAGCGGGGTTCCCTACGAGCAGTACTTC. Its translation is CASSSSGVPYEQYF.